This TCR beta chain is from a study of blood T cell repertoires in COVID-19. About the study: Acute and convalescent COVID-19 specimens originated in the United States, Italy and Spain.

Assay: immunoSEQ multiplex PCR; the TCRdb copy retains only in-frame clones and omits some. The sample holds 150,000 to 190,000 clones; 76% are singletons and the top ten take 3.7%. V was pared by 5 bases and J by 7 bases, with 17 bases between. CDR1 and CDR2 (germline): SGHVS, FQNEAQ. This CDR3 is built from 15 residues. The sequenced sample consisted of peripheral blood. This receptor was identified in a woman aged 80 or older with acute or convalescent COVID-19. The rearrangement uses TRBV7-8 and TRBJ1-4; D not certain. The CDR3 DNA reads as TGTGCCAGCAGCAGTGAGGGAGGGAGAGGTGAAAAACTGTTTTTT. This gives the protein CASSSEGGRGEKLFF.